These 18 T cell receptor beta chains were sequenced from one sample in a study of beta chain features in type 1 diabetes. Study-wide points: Moderate yet significant TCRB CDR3 shortening was seen in Type 1 diabetes patients in all four CD4+ subsets.

For these receptors, no antigen is known. The investigators reverse transcribed all of the isolated RNA, so they sequenced expressed TCRB transcripts. This table comes from immunoSEQ multiplex PCR, and its TCRdb copy is limited to in-frame clones, with some not included. Of about 180,000 clones listed, 7% to 9% are singletons. The sample comprised central memory CD4+ T cells from blood. These receptors came from a young man with type 1 diabetes.

The sample holds a few counts of this clone. At the DNA level, this CDR3 is encoded by other sequences in the same sample as well. The chain joins TRBV9 to TRBJ1-2, with no clear D. The ends were cut back, 3 bases at V and 4 bases at J, with 10 bases in the middle. Germline CDR1 reads SGDLS; CDR2 reads YYNGEE. This CDR3 has 13 amino acids. The CDR3 DNA follows: TGTGCCAGCAGCGCACGCGGGTCCTATGGCTACACCTTC. Translation gives CASSARGSYGYTF.

CDR3 region: CASSGILPDNSPLHF. In DNA form, the CDR3 reads TGTGCCAGCAGCGGGATCCTGCCCGATAATTCACCCCTCCACTTT. This chain connects TRBV2 to TRBJ1-6; D call uncertain. This CDR3 has 15 residues. Trimming took 6 bases from V and 5 from J, leaving 14 bases between them. CDR1 and CDR2 (germline): SNHLY, FYNNEI.

This clone was seen only a few times. CDR3 DNA sequence: TGTGCCAGCAGCCAAACCGATACTTGGGCCTCCTCCTATGACAATGAGCAGTTCTTC. Its translation: CASSQTDTWASSYDNEQFF. The chain employs TRBV4-2 and TRBJ2-1; D gene unclear. V gave up 2 bases and J gave up 5 bases, with 25 bases separating them. The length of the CDR3 is 19 residues. Germline CDR1 reads LGHNA; CDR2 reads YNFKEQ.

The V and J genes are TRBV7-2 and TRBJ2-5; possibly TRBD2 for D (7 bases). The germline V and J ends were trimmed by 5 bases and 5 bases, with 15 bases remaining between them. This CDR3 has 14 residues. Germline CDR1 SGHTA, CDR2 FQGNSA. CDR3 DNA sequence: TGTGCCAGCAGCCGGATACAGGGAGGGGAGACCCAGTACTTC. Translated, it gives CASSRIQGGETQYF.

The chain joins TRBV7-9 to TRBJ1-1; D is unclear. This CDR3 spans 12 amino acids. V was shortened by 3 bases and J by 3 bases, with 5 bases between the two germline ends. Germline V CDR1 and CDR2: SEHNR, FQNEAQ (reference sequence). CDR3 DNA sequence: TGTGCCAGCAGCTTCTCCTACACTGAAGCTTTCTTT. The encoded protein is CASSFSYTEAFF.

In its sample, this clone was seen many times. This chain joins TRBV7-8 and TRBJ1-1, with D tentatively TRBD1 (6 bases). V lost 3 bases and J 4 bases, leaving 12 bases between the germline ends. This CDR3 spans 14 amino acids. Germline values: CDR1 SGHVS, CDR2 FQNEAQ. DNA of the CDR3: TGTGCCAGCAGCTTTCAGGGGCAGGGCACTGAAGCTTTCTTT. Protein: CASSFQGQGTEAFF. The variable domain in full, completed from reference TRBV7-8 and TRBJ1-1, reads GAGVSQSPRYKVAKRGQDVALRCDPISGHVSLFWYQQALGQGPEFLTYFQNEAQLDKSGLPSDRFFAERPEGSVSTLKIQRTQQEDSAVYLCASSFQGQGTEAFFGQGTRLTVV.

The chain has TRBV7-2 and TRBJ2-7; D uncertain. Trimming cost V 8 bases and J 9 bases, with 20 bases left between them. Germline V CDR1 and CDR2: SGHTA, FQGNSA. CDR3 length: 13 residues. For the CDR3, the DNA is TGTGCCAGCGGAAGTAATCTCCTACGAGGGCAGTACTTC. This codes for CASGSNLLRGQYF.

This clone has just a few counts. This chain uses TRBV27 with TRBJ2-7; the match to TRBD2 covers 7 bases. The germline V gene encodes CDR1 MNHEY and CDR2 SMNVEV (reference sequence). The CDR3 extends over 16 amino acids. The V and J ends lost 7 bases and 3 bases, in that order; junction bases with no gene match: 15. The DNA of the CDR3 is TGTGCCAGCACCCCTGGTACAGCGCGGGGGAGCTACGAGCAGTACTTC. This codes for CASTPGTARGSYEQYF.

This clone has just a few counts. The chain uses TRBV11-2 and TRBJ2-7; no firm D call. Germline assignment: CDR1 SGHAT and CDR2 FQNNGV. The ends were cut back, 1 base at V and 1 base at J, with 8 bases in the middle. This CDR3 has 14 amino acids. The CDR3 sequence: CASSLGSHSYEQYF. CDR3 coding DNA: TGTGCCAGCAGCTTAGGTTCCCATTCCTACGAGCAGTACTTC.

This clone showed up just a few times. The V and J genes are TRBV18 and TRBJ1-4; the match to TRBD1 covers 8 bases. The CDR3 loop spans 13 amino acids. Germline-derived CDR1 and CDR2 are KGHSH and LQKENI. The J segment lost 8 bases and the V segment lost 3 bases, leaving 2 bases of the junction unmatched. The CDR3 reads CASSPNRGEKLFF. The DNA for the CDR3 is TGTGCCAGCTCACCTAACAGGGGGGAAAAACTGTTTTTT.

This clone showed up just a few times. This chain links TRBV7-8 with TRBJ1-3; D remains ambiguous. Germline assignment: CDR1 SGHVS and CDR2 FQNEAQ. Trimming shortened V by 1 base and J by 2 bases, and 15 bases separated the two germline ends. The CDR3 is made up of 17 amino acids. The CDR3 DNA reads as TGTGCCAGCAGCTTAGACCCTCCTGCTACGGCTGGAAACACCATATATTTT. This sequence encodes CASSLDPPATAGNTIYF.

This clone came up a few times. DNA for the CDR3: TGCGCCAGCAGCTTCGAGGACAGCTACACAGATACGCAGTATTTT. Translating gives CASSFEDSYTDTQYF. The genes are TRBV5-1 and TRBJ2-3, with D perhaps matching TRBD1 (6 bases). V lost 2 bases to trimming and J lost 2 bases, with 12 bases between them. CDR3 length: 15 amino acids. The germline V gene has CDR1 SGHRS and CDR2 YFSETQ.

V is TRBV9 and J is TRBJ1-4; D is possibly TRBD1 (5 bases). Trimming cost V 4 bases and J 7 bases, with 14 bases left between them. Looked up from germline, CDR1 is SGDLS and CDR2 is YYNGEE. The length of the CDR3 is 14 residues. CDR3 sequence reads: CASSPTVSGEKLFF. The CDR3 DNA is TGTGCCAGCAGCCCGACAGTTTCCGGTGAAAAACTGTTTTTT.

A few counts support this clone. This chain uses TRBV5-4 with TRBJ2-6, with a possible D match to TRBD1 (5 bases). CDR1 and CDR2 (germline): SGHNT, YYREEE (reference sequence). This CDR3 region has 15 residues. Trimming removed 3 bases from V and 1 base from J, with 8 bases in between. The CDR3 DNA sequence: TGTGCCAGCAGCTACCAGGGATCTGGGGCCAACGTCCTGACTTTC. It codes for CASSYQGSGANVLTF.

CDR3 sequence: CASSSGTVRPNEQFF. The CDR3 nucleotides are TGTGCCAGCAGTTCCGGGACAGTTAGGCCCAATGAGCAGTTCTTC. The chain combines TRBV28 with TRBJ2-1; 7 nucleotides match TRBD1. This CDR3 has 15 amino acids. Germline-derived CDR1 and CDR2 are MDHEN and SYDVKM. Trimming took 4 bases from V and 6 from J; bases not matched to a gene: 9.

This clone was picked up a small number of times. DNA for the CDR3: TGTGCCAGCTCACCACCGCGGGACAGGGTTGATGAAAAACTGTTTTTT. Protein sequence: CASSPPRDRVDEKLFF. This sequence joins TRBV18 and TRBJ1-4, with 9 bases aligning to TRBD1. This CDR3 comprises 16 residues. With V trimmed by 0 bases and J by 6 bases, 5 bases remained unmatched. Germline values: CDR1 KGHSH, CDR2 LQKENI.

The chain employs TRBV5-1 and TRBJ2-7; 9 bases are shared with TRBD2. CDR3 length equals 12 residues. The germline V gene has CDR1 SGHRS and CDR2 YFSETQ. V gave up 5 bases and J gave up 4 bases; unmatched junction bases: 1. The CDR3 coding sequence is TGCGCCAGCAGGCGGGAGGGATACGAGCAGTACTTC. Amino acids: CASRREGYEQYF.

This clone was seen a handful of times. The chain uses TRBV19 and TRBJ1-5, with D unclear. The length of the CDR3 is 14 residues. The germline gives CDR1 LNHDA, CDR2 SQIVND (reference sequence). The ends were cut back, 3 bases at V and 3 bases at J, with 9 bases in the middle. CDR3 residues: CASSIYTVNQPQHF. CDR3 DNA sequence: TGTGCCAGTAGTATTTATACGGTCAATCAGCCCCAGCATTTT.